This T cell receptor (beta chain) was captured by sequencing in a study of Graves' ophthalmopathy and Graves' hyperthyroidism. The wider study: Prior to any treatment, peripheral blood was collected at the time of initial diagnosis. Study results and caveats: In blood appeared most of the expanded thyroid clonotypes whose frequency exceeded 0.001. Stable hyperthyroidism and ophthalmopathy were told apart by a 13-signature model, which achieved around 88% sensitivity and roughly 76% specificity.

The CDR3 length is 17 residues. The J segment lost 0 bases and the V segment lost 10 bases, leaving 15 bases of the junction unmatched. Germline V lookup: CDR1 MNHEY, CDR2 SMNVEV (reference sequence). This clonotype was observed at least ten times. Its antigen is not identified. RNA transcripts yielded amplified TCR beta CDR3 regions. HTBI primers primed a first-round RT-PCR, and a second-round multiplex PCR followed. TCRdb used MiXCR to reprocess the multiplex PCR reads, holding one entry per CDR3 protein. This table holds about 200,000 distinct CDR3 sequences, over 25% found once. Sequenced: peripheral blood. The chain recombines TRBV27 with TRBJ2-7; 10 nucleotides align to TRBD2. The receptor's source is a man in his fifties with Graves' ophthalmopathy. The CDR3 loop reads CATRGELAGRNSYEQYF. The DNA for the CDR3 is TGTGCCACCCGGGGGGAACTAGCGGGGAGAAACTCCTACGAGCAGTACTTC.